The TCR beta chain described here comes from a study of blood T cell repertoires in COVID-19. Sequencing was performed with immunoSEQ multiplex PCR; in TCRdb, only in-frame clones are kept and a portion is missing. The repertoire includes 150,000 to 200,000 clones, over 75% of them detected once, and approximately 6% sits in the top ten. This CDR3 contains 16 residues. V lost 4 bases to trimming and J lost 3 bases, with 18 bases between them. CDR1 and CDR2 (germline): LGHDT, YNNKEL (reference sequence). Clinical histories supplied by participants themselves formed the basis of cohort assignment. V is TRBV3-1 (or the pseudogene TRBV3-2) and J is TRBJ1-2, with D tentatively TRBD1 (6 bases). The receptor was derived from a man aged 35 to 55 who had recovered from COVID-19. Sequenced material: PBMCs or T cells enriched from blood (not recorded which). CDR3 nucleotide sequence: TGTGCCAGCAGCCTCTCCGGACAGCCAGGGGACTATGGCTACACCTTC. Translation gives CASSLSGQPGDYGYTF.